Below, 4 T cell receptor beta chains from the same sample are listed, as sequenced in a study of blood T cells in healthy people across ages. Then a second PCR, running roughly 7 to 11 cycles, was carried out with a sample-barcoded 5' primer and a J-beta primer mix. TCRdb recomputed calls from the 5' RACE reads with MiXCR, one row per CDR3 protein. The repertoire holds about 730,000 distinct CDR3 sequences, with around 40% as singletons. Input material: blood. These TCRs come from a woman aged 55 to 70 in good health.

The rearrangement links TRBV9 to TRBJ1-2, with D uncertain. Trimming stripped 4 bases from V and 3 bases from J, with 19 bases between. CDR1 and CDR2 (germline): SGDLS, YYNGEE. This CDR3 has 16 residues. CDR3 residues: CASSPNPQDIYYGYTF. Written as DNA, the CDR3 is TGTGCCAGCAGCCCCAACCCCCAGGATATCTACTATGGCTACACCTTC.

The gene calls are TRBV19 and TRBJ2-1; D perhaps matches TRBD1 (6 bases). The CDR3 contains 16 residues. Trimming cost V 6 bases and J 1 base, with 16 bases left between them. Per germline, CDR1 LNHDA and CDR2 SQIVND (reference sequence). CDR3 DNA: TGTGCCAGTAGCGTCCCTAGGGGGATTTCCTACAATGAGCAGTTCTTC. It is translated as CASSVPRGISYNEQFF.

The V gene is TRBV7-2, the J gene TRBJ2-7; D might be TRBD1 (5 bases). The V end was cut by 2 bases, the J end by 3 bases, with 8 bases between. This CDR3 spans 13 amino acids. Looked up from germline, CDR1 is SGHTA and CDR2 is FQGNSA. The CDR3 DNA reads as TGTGCCAGCAGCTTAATTGACAGCTACGAGCAGTACTTC. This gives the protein CASSLIDSYEQYF.

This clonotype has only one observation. Here the CDR3 reads CATSRDRGRGTEAFF. The DNA for the CDR3 is TGTGCCACCAGCAGAGATAGGGGCAGGGGCACTGAAGCTTTCTTT. J is TRBJ1-1 and V is TRBV15, with a possible D match to TRBD1 (6 bases). CDR3 length equals 15 residues. V lost 0 bases, J lost 4 bases, and 12 bases lay in between. Germline-derived CDR1 and CDR2 are LNHNV and YYDKDF (reference sequence).